These T cell receptor beta chains were read from a single sample in a study of blood T cell repertoires in COVID-19. Using immunoSEQ multiplex PCR, the repertoire was profiled, and TCRdb retains in-frame clones only, with some absent. There are a few hundred thousand clones in the sample; roughly 80% occur only once, and about 5% lies in the top ten. The sample comprised peripheral blood. The receptors come from a woman aged 70 to 79 with COVID-19, enrolled during active disease. Both conserved end residues are part of each CDR3.

v_call	j_call	cdr3_aa
TRBV9	TRBJ2-1	CASSVGAGGGEQFF
TRBV2	TRBJ2-7	CASSEARLAGEQYF
TRBV30	TRBJ2-1	CAWRLAGRHEQFF
TRBV19	TRBJ1-1	CASAWDRWNTEAFF
TRBV7-6	TRBJ1-1	CASSRQENTEAFF
TRBV6-5	TRBJ2-5	CASSYSLAGSQETQYF
TRBV7-2	TRBJ1-2	CASSLFRGEGYGYTF
TRBV5-4	TRBJ2-5	CASSPTGGRETQYF
TRBV13	TRBJ1-1	CASSPYRVSMNTEAFF
TRBV10-3	TRBJ1-3	CAISELNSGYTIYF
TRBV28	TRBJ2-5	CASRQGAVWETQYF
TRBV30	TRBJ1-5	CAWSTGGDRSWQPQHF
TRBV3-1/TRBV3-2	TRBJ1-4	CASSRRDRSNEKLFF
TRBV20-1	TRBJ2-1	CSVVSVGEQFF
TRBV3-1/TRBV3-2	TRBJ1-6	CASSHRKMGFGNSPLHF
TRBV10-3	TRBJ2-1	CAITASASYNEQFF
TRBV3-1/TRBV3-2	TRBJ2-1	CASSQDNKPGQFF
TRBV15	TRBJ2-1	CATSIGRGLAGAISYNEQFF
TRBV30	TRBJ2-4	CAWSPGGLGSAKNIQYF
TRBV7-2	TRBJ2-3	CASSLHRTSSDTQYF
TRBV5-1	TRBJ2-6	CASSTWGAGANVLTF
TRBV14	TRBJ1-6	CASSAGRVNSPLHF
TRBV2	TRBJ1-1	CASSENSDREAFF
TRBV27	TRBJ2-4	CASGGGRAKNIQYF
TRBV6-1	TRBJ2-7	CASSEAATGSSYEQYF
TRBV30	TRBJ1-3	CAWSLAGVGNTIYF
TRBV5-1	TRBJ1-2	CASSLIPGQHGYTF
TRBV27	TRBJ1-1	CASRASQTEAFF
TRBV11-3	TRBJ1-2	CASSFSGYGYTF
TRBV24-1	TRBJ2-2	CATSDLHARTPGGELFF
TRBV5-5	TRBJ2-3	CASSLAGLAGGPDTQYF
TRBV18	TRBJ2-7	CASSPLSGSGEQYF
TRBV5-1	TRBJ2-1	CASSSRTNNNEQFF
TRBV9	TRBJ2-2	CASSVTGVGELFF
TRBV7-9	TRBJ2-5	CASSVTGSQETQYF
TRBV12-3/TRBV12-4	TRBJ2-7	CASNSRTSREQYF
TRBV19	TRBJ1-1	CASARQGARNTEAFF
TRBV29-1	TRBJ1-4	CSVGQDPGKLFF
TRBV7-9	TRBJ2-5	CASSLAGVVRKTQYF
TRBV6-2/TRBV6-3	TRBJ1-5	CASSYATTGNQPQHF
TRBV5-4	TRBJ1-1	CASSFPGFRTEAFF